This T cell receptor beta chain was retrieved from a study of blood T cells in healthy people across ages. About this clonotype itself: Its target is unknown.

Findings of the study overall: Not knowing donor CMV status may have confounded expanded clonotype changes.

Caucasian, healthy and from Russia, the donors were aged between 6 and 90. Through a sample-barcoded 5' primer and a J-beta primer mix, a second PCR was run for roughly 7 to 12 cycles. TCRdb recomputed calls from the 5' RACE reads with MiXCR, one row per CDR3 protein. This table has about a million distinct CDR3 sequences, under 40% appearing once. Input material: blood. This receptor was obtained from a man aged 18 to 29 in good health.

The CDR3 DNA reads TGCGCCAGCAGCCACCTCCTTGGAGGCTACAATGAGCAGTACTTC. It translates to CASSHLLGGYNEQYF. The rearrangement joins TRBV4-1 to TRBJ2-1; D possibly corresponds to TRBD2 (5 bases). The end of the DNA fits TRBJ2-7 better, so the J call may be wrong. The CDR3 has 15 residues. CDR1 is MGHRA and CDR2 is YSYEKL in the germline V gene.